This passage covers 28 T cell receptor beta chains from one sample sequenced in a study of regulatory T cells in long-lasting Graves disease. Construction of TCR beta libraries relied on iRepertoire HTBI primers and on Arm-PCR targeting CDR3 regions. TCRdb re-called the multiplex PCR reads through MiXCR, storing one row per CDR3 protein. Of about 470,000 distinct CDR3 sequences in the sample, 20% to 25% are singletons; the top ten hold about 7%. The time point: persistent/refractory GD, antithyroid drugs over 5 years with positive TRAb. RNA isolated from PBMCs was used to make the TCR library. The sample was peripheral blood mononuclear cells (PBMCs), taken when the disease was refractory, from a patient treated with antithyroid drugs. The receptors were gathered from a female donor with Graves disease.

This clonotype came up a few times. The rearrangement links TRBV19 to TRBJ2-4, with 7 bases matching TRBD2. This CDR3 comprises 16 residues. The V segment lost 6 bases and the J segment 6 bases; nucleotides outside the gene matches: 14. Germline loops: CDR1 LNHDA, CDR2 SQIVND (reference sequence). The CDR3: CASSEQVSGNGNIQYF. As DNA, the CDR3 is TGTGCCAGTAGCGAACAAGTAAGCGGGAATGGAAACATTCAGTACTTC.

CDR3 DNA sequence: TGCGCCAGCAGCTTGGTATTCCAGGCTGGGGCCAACGTCCTGACTTTC. Translation: CASSLVFQAGANVLTF. The chain employs TRBV5-1 and TRBJ2-6; no clear D gene. The CDR3 runs to 16 residues. The germline V gene encodes CDR1 SGHRS and CDR2 YFSETQ. Between the trimmed V and J ends, which lost 0 bases and 2 bases, there was a span of 9 bases.

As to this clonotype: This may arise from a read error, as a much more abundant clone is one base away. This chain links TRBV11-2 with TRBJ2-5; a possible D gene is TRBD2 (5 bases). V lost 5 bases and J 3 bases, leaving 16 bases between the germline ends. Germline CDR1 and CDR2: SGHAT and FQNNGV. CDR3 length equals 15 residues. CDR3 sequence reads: CASSQEGSTEETQYF. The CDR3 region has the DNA TGTGCCAGCAGCCAGGAAGGGAGCACAGAAGAGACCCAGTACTTC.

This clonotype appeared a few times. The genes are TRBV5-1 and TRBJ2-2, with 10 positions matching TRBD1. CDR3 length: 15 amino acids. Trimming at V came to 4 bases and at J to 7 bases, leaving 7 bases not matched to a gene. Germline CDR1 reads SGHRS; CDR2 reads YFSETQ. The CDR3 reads CASSIDRGRIGELFF. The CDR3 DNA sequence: TGCGCCAGCAGCATAGACAGGGGGCGGATCGGGGAGCTGTTTTTT.

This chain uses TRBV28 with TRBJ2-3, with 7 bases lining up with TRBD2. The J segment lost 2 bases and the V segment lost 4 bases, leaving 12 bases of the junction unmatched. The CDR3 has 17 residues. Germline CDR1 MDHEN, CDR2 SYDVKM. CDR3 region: CASSSLIAGMHTDTQYF. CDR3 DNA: TGTGCCAGCAGTTCTTTAATAGCGGGCATGCACACAGATACGCAGTATTTT.

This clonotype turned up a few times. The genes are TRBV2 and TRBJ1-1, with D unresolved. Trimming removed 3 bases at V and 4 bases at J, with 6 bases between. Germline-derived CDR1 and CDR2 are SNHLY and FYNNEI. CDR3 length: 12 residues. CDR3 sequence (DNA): TGTGCCAGCAGTGATCGGGTCACTGAAGCTTTCTTT. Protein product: CASSDRVTEAFF.

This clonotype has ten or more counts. The CDR3 coding sequence is TGTGCCAGCAGCCCCTTGAGGGGCCCAGCTAACTATGGCTACACCTTC. This sequence encodes CASSPLRGPANYGYTF. The chain is built from TRBV7-8 and TRBJ1-2; perhaps TRBD1 as D (5 bases). CDR3 length: 16 residues. Germline CDR1 reads SGHVS; CDR2 reads FQNEAQ. The ends were cut back, 5 bases at V and 0 bases at J, with 16 bases in the middle.

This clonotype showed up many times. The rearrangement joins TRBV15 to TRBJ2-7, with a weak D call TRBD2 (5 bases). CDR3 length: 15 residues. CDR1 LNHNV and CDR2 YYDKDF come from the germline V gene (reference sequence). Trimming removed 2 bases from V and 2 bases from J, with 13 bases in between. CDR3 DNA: TGTGCCACCAGCAGACTAGACTACTCCACCTACGAGCAGTACTTC. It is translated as CATSRLDYSTYEQYF.

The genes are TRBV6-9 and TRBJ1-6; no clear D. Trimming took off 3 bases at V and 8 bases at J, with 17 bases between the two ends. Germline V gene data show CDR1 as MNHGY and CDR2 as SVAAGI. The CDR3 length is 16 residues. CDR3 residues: CASSYIRVGRDSPLHF. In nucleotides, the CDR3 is TGTGCCAGCAGTTACATCCGGGTGGGAAGGGATTCACCCCTCCACTTT.

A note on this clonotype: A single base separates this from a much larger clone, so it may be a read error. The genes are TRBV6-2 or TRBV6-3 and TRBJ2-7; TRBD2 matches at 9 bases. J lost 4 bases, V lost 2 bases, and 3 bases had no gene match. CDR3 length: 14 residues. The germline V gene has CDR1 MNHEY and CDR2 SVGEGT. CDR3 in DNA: TGTGCCAGCAGTTACGCTAGCGGGATTTACGAGCAGTACTTC. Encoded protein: CASSYASGIYEQYF.

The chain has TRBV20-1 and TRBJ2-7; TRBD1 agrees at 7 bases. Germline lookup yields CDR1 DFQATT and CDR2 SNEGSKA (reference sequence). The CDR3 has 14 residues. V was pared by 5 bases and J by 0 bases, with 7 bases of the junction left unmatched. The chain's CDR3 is CSALTGALSYEQYF. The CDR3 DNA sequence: TGCAGTGCTTTAACAGGGGCCCTCTCCTACGAGCAGTACTTC.

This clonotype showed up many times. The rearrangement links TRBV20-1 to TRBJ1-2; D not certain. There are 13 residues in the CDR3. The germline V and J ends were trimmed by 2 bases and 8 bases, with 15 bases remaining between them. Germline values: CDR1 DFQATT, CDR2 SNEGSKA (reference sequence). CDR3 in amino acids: CSARRGFAVGYTF. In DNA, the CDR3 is TGCAGTGCTAGACGGGGTTTCGCCGTCGGCTACACCTTC.

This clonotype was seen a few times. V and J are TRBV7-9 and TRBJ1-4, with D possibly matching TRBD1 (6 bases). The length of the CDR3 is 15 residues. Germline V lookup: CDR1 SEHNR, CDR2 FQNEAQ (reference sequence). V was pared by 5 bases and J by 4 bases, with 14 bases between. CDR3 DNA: TGTGCCAGCAGCCCAAGGACAGATAGTAATGAAAAACTGTTTTTT. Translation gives CASSPRTDSNEKLFF. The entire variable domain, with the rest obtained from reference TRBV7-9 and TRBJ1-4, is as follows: DTGVSQNPRHKITKRGQNVTFRCDPISEHNRLYWYRQTLGQGPEFLTYFQNEAQLEKSRLLSDRFSAERPKGSFSTLEIQRTEQGDSAMYLCASSPRTDSNEKLFFGSGTQLSVL.

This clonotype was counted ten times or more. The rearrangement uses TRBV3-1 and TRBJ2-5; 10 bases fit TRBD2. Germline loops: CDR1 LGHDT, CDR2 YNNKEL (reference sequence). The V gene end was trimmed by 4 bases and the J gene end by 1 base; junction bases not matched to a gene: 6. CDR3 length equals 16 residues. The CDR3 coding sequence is TGTGCCAGCAGCCCCTCAAGCGGGAGGGCCCAAGAGACCCAGTACTTC. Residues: CASSPSSGRAQETQYF.

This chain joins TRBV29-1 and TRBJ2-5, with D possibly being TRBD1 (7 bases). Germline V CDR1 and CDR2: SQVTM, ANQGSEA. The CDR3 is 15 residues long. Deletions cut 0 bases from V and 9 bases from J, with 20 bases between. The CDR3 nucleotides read TGCAGCGTTGAAGATGCCGGCAGGGGGGTTGGGGCCCAGTACTTC. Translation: CSVEDAGRGVGAQYF.

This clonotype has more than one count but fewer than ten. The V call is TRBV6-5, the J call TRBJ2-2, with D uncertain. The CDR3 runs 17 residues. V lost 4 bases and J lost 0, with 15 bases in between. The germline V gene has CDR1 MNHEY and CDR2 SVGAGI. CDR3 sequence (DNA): TGTGCCAGCAGTTCCCGGGCCATACTGACGAACACCGGGGAGCTGTTTTTT. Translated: CASSSRAILTNTGELFF.

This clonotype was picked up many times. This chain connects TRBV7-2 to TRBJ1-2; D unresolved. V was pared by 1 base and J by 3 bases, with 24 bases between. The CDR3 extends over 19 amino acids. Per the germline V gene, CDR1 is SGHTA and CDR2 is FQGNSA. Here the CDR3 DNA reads TGTGCCAGCAGCTTAGTGGAGGCGAGGAGGAGTGGAGGGTACTATGGCTACACCTTC. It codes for CASSLVEARRSGGYYGYTF. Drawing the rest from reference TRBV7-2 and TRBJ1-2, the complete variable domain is GAGVSQSPSNKVTEKGKDVELRCDPISGHTALYWYRQSLGQGLEFLIYFQGNSAPDKSGLPSDRFSAERTGGSVSTLTIQRTQQEDSAVYLCASSLVEARRSGGYYGYTFGSGTRLTVV.

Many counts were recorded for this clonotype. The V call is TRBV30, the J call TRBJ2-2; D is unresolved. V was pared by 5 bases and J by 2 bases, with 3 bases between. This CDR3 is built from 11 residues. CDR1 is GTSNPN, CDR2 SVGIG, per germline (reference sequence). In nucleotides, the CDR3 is TGTGCCTGGGGTAACACCGGGGAGCTGTTTTTT. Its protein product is CAWGNTGELFF.

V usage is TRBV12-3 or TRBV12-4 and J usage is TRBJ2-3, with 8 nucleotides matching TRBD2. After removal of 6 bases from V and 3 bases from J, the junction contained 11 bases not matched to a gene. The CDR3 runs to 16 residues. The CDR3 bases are TGTGCCAGCAGGCCCGAAAAGCGGGAGCTGACAGATACGCAGTATTTT. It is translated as CASRPEKRELTDTQYF.

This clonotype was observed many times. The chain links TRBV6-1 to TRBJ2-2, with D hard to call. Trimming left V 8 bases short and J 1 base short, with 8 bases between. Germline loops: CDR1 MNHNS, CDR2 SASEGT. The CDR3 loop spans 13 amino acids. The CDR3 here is CASRWGNTGELFF. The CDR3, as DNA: TGTGCCAGCCGATGGGGGAACACCGGGGAGCTGTTTTTT.

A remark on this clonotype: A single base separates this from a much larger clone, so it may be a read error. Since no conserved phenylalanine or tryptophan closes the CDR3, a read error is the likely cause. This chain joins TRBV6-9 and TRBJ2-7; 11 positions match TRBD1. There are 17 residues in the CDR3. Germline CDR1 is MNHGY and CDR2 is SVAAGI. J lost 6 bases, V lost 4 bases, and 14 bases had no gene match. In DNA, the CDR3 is TGTGCCAGCAGTTTCCACGCCCCTACCGGGACAGGGGGCGAGCAGTACCTC. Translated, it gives CASSFHAPTGTGGEQYL.

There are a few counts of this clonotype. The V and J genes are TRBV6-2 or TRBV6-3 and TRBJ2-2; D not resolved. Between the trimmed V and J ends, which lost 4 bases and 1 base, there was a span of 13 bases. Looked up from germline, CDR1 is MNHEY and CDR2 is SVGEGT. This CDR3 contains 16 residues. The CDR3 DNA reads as TGTGCCAGCAGTTCCCCCGAGAGGTTGAACACCGGGGAGCTGTTTTTT. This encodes CASSSPERLNTGELFF.

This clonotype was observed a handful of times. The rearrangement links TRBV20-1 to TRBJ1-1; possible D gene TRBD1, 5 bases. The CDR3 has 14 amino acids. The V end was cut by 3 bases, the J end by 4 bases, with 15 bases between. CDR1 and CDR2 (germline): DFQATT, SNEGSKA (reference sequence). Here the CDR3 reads CSARGRGWATEAFF. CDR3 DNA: TGCAGTGCTAGGGGGCGGGGGTGGGCCACTGAAGCTTTCTTT.

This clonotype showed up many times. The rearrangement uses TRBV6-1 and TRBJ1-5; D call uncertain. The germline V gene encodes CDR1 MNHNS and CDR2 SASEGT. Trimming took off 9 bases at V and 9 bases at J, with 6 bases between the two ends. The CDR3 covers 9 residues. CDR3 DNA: TGTGCCAGTGGGCTGCCCCAGCATTTT. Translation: CASGLPQHF.

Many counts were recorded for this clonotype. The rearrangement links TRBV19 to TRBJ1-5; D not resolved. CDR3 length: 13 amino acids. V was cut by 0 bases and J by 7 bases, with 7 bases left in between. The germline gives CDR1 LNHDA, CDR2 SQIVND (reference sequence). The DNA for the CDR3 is TGTGCCAGTAGTATAGAAGGGCGCCAGCCCCAGCATTTT. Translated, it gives CASSIEGRQPQHF.

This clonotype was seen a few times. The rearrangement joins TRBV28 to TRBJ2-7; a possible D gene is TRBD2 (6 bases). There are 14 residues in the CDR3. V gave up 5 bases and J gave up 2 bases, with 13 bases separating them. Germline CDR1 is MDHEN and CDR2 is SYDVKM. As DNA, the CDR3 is TGTGCCAGCAGTCCCCCCGGCGGGGCCTACGAGCAGTACTTC. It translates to CASSPPGGAYEQYF.

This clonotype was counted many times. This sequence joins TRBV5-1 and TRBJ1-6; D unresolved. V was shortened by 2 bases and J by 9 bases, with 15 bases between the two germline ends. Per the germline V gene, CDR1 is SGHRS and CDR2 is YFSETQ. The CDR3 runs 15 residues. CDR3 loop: CASSLAGSTLSPLHF. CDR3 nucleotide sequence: TGCGCCAGCAGCTTAGCCGGGTCCACCCTTTCACCCCTCCACTTT.

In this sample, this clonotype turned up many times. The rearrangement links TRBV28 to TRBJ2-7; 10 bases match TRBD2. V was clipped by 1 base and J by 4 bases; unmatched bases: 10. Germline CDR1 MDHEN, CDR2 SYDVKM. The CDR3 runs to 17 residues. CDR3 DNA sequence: TGTGCCAGCAGTTTATCCGGTAGCGGGGGGATCCCTTACGAGCAGTACTTC. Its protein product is CASSLSGSGGIPYEQYF.